This is a list of T cell receptor beta chains from one sample in a study of cytomegalovirus exposure and HLA in healthy donors. Profiled with immunoSEQ multiplex PCR; TCRdb holds only in-frame clones, not every one. Of approximately 180,000 clones listed, roughly 80% are singletons. Material: PBMCs. These receptors all come from a man between 18 and 29 years old in good health and CMV-seronegative. Each CDR3 is given with its conserved first and last residue. D genes are given only for firm matches. Expanded clones are given a class, and other clones once, few, many or no size at all.

J gene	V gene	D gene	clone size	CDR3 DNA	CDR3 protein
TRBJ2-7	TRBV28	TRBD2	-	TGTGCCAGCTCAACAAATTGCCGCGGGAGAGTTTGCTACGAGCAGTACTTC	CASSTNCRGRVCYEQYF
TRBJ2-5	TRBV5-1	-	-	TGCGCCAGCATCGCACTGGGGGGAGGAGAAGAGACCCAGTACTTC	CASIALGGGEETQYF
TRBJ2-3	TRBV28	-	-	TGTGCCAGCAGTTTAGGGGCCCTAGCGACCACAGATACGCAGTATTTT	CASSLGALATTDTQYF
TRBJ2-1	TRBV18	TRBD1	-	TGTGCCAGCTCACTGCGACAGGGACCCGACAATGAGCAGTTCTTC	CASSLRQGPDNEQFF
TRBJ2-1	TRBV6-4	TRBD1	once	TGTGCCAGCAGAAGGGACAGCTCATACAATGAGCAGTTCTTC	CASRRDSSYNEQFF
TRBJ2-1	TRBV7-9	-	-	TGTGCCAGCGAATCAACGTCGGATGAGCAGTTCTTC	CASESTSDEQFF
TRBJ1-4	TRBV6-6	-	-	TGTGCCAGCAGCCAGGGTAGGAATAATGAAAAACTGTTTTTT	CASSQGRNNEKLFF
TRBJ1-5	TRBV27	-	-	TGTGCCAGCAAATTAGGGGTCAGCCAGCCCCAGCATTTT	CASKLGVSQPQHF
TRBJ2-3	TRBV6-5	TRBD2	-	TGTGCCAGCAGTTACCGGGGGGGCGTGGATACGCAGTATTTT	CASSYRGGVDTQYF
TRBJ2-1	TRBV7-9	-	-	TGTGCCAGCAGCTGGCCGTTTAAAGACAATGAGCAGTTCTTC	CASSWPFKDNEQFF
TRBJ2-7	TRBV11-3	TRBD2	-	TGTGCCAGCAGACCTGAGCCGGGACTAGCGGGAGGCGAGCAGTACTTC	CASRPEPGLAGGEQYF
TRBJ2-1	TRBV11-2	-	-	TGTGCCAGCAGCTTACGTTGGCAGTTCAATGAGCAGTTCTTC	CASSLRWQFNEQFF
TRBJ1-3	TRBV19	TRBD1	-	TGTGCCAGTAGTATCGGGACAGTCTCTGGAAACACCATATATTTT	CASSIGTVSGNTIYF
TRBJ2-5	TRBV7-8	TRBD1	-	TGTGCCAGCAACGCCGGGACAGGAGAACAAGAGACCCAGTACTTC	CASNAGTGEQETQYF
TRBJ2-5	TRBV27	TRBD2	-	TGTGCCAGCAGACTAGCGGGCCAAGAGACCCAGTACTTC	CASRLAGQETQYF
TRBJ1-1	TRBV27	-	-	TGTGCCAGCAGTTTAACCAGGGGTAGCACTGAAGCTTTCTTT	CASSLTRGSTEAFF
TRBJ2-5	TRBV28	-	-	TGTGCCAGCAGTCTCGGACCCCGGGGGACCCAGTACTTC	CASSLGPRGTQYF
TRBJ2-3	TRBV4-1	TRBD2	-	TGCGCCAGCAGCTCAACTAGCGGGGGGAACACAGATACGCAGTATTTT	CASSSTSGGNTDTQYF
TRBJ2-7	TRBV15	TRBD1	-	TGTGCCACCAGCCGGGGACAGGGACTGAATTACGAGCAGTACTTC	CATSRGQGLNYEQYF
TRBJ2-2	TRBV5-1	TRBD2	-	TGCGCCAGCAGCTTGGCCCAGCGGGGGGCGACGAACACCGGGGAGCTGTTTTTT	CASSLAQRGATNTGELFF
TRBJ2-3	TRBV6-5	-	-	TGTGCCAGCAGTTCTCTCGGGGTAGCGAGTCTGGCGCAGTATTTT	CASSSLGVASLAQYF
TRBJ1-4	TRBV6-1	TRBD1	few	TGTGCCAGCAGTGGCCGGGACAGGGGGCGCGGTGAAAAACTGTTTTTT	CASSGRDRGRGEKLFF
TRBJ2-7	TRBV5-5	-	-	TGTGCCAGCAGCCCCAGGGGGGAACTGAGGTACGAGCAGTACTTC	CASSPRGELRYEQYF
TRBJ2-3	TRBV4-2	-	-	TGTGCCAGCAGCCAAGATCGCGGGTCCAGCCGACCCCATACGCAGTATTTT	CASSQDRGSSRPHTQYF
TRBJ2-3	TRBV7-8	-	-	TGTGCCAGCAGCTTAGCGGTTTGGGCGGAGGCTCCCCTGGTAGATACGCAGTATTTT	CASSLAVWAEAPLVDTQYF
TRBJ1-2	TRBV11-2	-	-	TGTGCCAGCAGCCGAACCGGCGGGGGGGCAGCGTCAGGCTACACCTTC	CASSRTGGGAASGYTF
TRBJ2-5	TRBV7-9	-	-	TGTGCCAGCAGCCCCCCAGGTCGGCCCCAGGGGGAGACCCAGTACTTC	CASSPPGRPQGETQYF
TRBJ1-6	TRBV7-9	-	-	TGTTCCAGCAGCACTTATAATTCACCCCTCCACTTT	CSSSTYNSPLHF
TRBJ1-2	TRBV29-1	TRBD1	-	TGCAGCGTTGCCGACAGGGGGCGCGACTATGGCTACACCTTC	CSVADRGRDYGYTF
TRBJ2-1	TRBV4-1	-	-	TGCGCCAGCAGCCAGCTAGGAGGGCTCTACAATGAGCAGTTCTTC	CASSQLGGLYNEQFF
TRBJ2-7	TRBV4-3	TRBD2	-	TGCGCCAGCAGCCATGGGCTAGCGGGAACCTACGAGCAGTACTTC	CASSHGLAGTYEQYF
TRBJ2-3	TRBV6-6	TRBD1	-	TGTGCCAGCAGAATACGGGACAGGGGAGGAGATACGCAGTATTTT	CASRIRDRGGDTQYF
TRBJ2-5	TRBV27	TRBD2	-	TGTGCCAGCAGTTTCTGGCTAGCGGGGGGGCAAGAGACCCAGTACTTC	CASSFWLAGGQETQYF
TRBJ2-3	TRBV27	-	-	TGTGCCAGCAGTCCCTACTTCGGTTCAGATACGCAGTATTTT	CASSPYFGSDTQYF
TRBJ2-2	TRBV5-5	-	-	TGTGCCAGCAGCTTCGACACCAACACCGGGGAGCTGTTTTTT	CASSFDTNTGELFF
TRBJ2-7	TRBV9	TRBD1	-	TGTGCCAGCAGCCCTCGAGGGACAGATTACGAGCAGTACTTC	CASSPRGTDYEQYF
TRBJ1-1	TRBV27	TRBD1	-	TGTGCCAGCAGTTTAAGACAGGGGGCCAGTTTAATGAACACTGAAGCTTTCTTT	CASSLRQGASLMNTEAFF
TRBJ1-5	TRBV5-5	-	once	TGTGCCAGCAGCTTGTCCTTGGGAGTCTCGCCCCAGCATTTT	CASSLSLGVSPQHF
TRBJ1-4	TRBV7-9	TRBD1	-	TGTTCCAGCAGCAACGGACAGGGTACCCCGACTAATGAAAAACTGTTTTTT	CSSSNGQGTPTNEKLFF
TRBJ1-2	TRBV18	TRBD1	-	TGTGCCAGCTCACGGTCCTTCAAGACAGGGGACTATGGCTACACCTTC	CASSRSFKTGDYGYTF
TRBJ2-3	TRBV6-6	-	-	TGTGCCAGCAGTTACTCGGCAGGGGCAGATACGCAGTATTTT	CASSYSAGADTQYF
TRBJ1-2	TRBV7-9	-	-	TGTGCCAGCAGCTTAGTGGTCGGGTTCGATGGCTACACCTTC	CASSLVVGFDGYTF
TRBJ1-5	TRBV4-2	-	-	TGTGCCAGCAGCCAAGAATATGGCAATCAGCCCCAGCATTTT	CASSQEYGNQPQHF
TRBJ2-4	TRBV28	TRBD1	-	TGTGCCAGCAGTAGAGACAGGGTTGGAAACATTCAGTACTTT	CASSRDRVGNIQYF
TRBJ2-1	TRBV13	-	-	TGTGCCAGCAGCTTAGTAACAGGGAGGGGTAATGAGCAGTTCTTC	CASSLVTGRGNEQFF
TRBJ2-7	TRBV28	-	-	TGTGCCAGCAGGTTAGAACGACCCAACTACGAGCAGTACTTC	CASRLERPNYEQYF
TRBJ2-7	TRBV5-1	TRBD2	once	TGCGCCAGCAGCTTGGCGGGGACTAGCGGGACTTACGAGCAGTACTTC	CASSLAGTSGTYEQYF
TRBJ2-1	TRBV2	-	-	TGTGCCAGCTTAGGTACGCGGGACAATGAGCAGTTCTTC	CASLGTRDNEQFF
TRBJ2-2	TRBV27	TRBD2	-	TGTGCCAGCAGCTCTAAGCGGGGAATGTACACCGGGGAGCTGTTTTTT	CASSSKRGMYTGELFF
TRBJ2-1	TRBV27	TRBD2	-	TGTGCCAGCAGTATCCGGACTAGCGGGGGAAGCTCCTACAATGAGCAGTTCTTC	CASSIRTSGGSSYNEQFF
TRBJ2-7	TRBV12-5	-	-	TGTGCTAGTGGTTCCGGGGTTGGCGAGCAGTACTTC	CASGSGVGEQYF
TRBJ2-3	TRBV27	-	few	TGTGCCAGCAGTCCTACCTTCACAGATACGCAGTATTTT	CASSPTFTDTQYF
TRBJ2-2	TRBV4-3	TRBD2	once	TGCGCCAGCAGCCAAGGGGGAGGGACGACCGGGGAGCTGTTTTTT	CASSQGGGTTGELFF